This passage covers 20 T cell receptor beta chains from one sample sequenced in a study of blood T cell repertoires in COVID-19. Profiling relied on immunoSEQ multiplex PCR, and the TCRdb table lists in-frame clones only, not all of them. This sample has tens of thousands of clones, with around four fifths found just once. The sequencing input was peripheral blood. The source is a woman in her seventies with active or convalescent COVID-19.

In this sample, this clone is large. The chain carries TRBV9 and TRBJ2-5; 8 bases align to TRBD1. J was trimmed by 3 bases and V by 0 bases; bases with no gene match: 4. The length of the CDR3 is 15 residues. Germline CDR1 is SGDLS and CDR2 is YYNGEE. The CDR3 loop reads CASSVDQGAKETQYF. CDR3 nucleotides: TGTGCCAGCAGCGTAGACCAGGGGGCCAAAGAGACCCAGTACTTC.

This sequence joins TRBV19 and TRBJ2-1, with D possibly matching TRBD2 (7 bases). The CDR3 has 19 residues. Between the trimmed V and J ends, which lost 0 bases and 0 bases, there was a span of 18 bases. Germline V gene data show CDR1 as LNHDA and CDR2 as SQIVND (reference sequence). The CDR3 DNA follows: TGTGCCAGTAGTATAGAGGGAGGGAGCTTAGGGGGCTCCTACAATGAGCAGTTCTTC. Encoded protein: CASSIEGGSLGGSYNEQFF.

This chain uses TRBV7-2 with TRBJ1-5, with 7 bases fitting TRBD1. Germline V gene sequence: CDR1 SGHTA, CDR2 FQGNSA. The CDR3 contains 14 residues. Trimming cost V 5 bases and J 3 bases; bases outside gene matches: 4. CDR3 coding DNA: TGTGCCAGCAGCACCGGGACAGTCAATCAGCCCCAGCATTTT. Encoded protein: CASSTGTVNQPQHF.

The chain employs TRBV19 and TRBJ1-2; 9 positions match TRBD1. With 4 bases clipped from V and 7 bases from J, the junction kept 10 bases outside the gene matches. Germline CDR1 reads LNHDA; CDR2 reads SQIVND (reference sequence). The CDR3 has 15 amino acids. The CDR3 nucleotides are TGTGCCAGTAGTACCGGGACAGGGAATCTTCCTGGCTACACCTTC. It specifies CASSTGTGNLPGYTF.

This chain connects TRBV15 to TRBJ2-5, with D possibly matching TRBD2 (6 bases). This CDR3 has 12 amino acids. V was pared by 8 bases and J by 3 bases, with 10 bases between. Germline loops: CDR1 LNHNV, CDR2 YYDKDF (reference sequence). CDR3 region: CATSGAKETQYF. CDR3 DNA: TGTGCCACCTCGGGAGCCAAAGAGACCCAGTACTTC.

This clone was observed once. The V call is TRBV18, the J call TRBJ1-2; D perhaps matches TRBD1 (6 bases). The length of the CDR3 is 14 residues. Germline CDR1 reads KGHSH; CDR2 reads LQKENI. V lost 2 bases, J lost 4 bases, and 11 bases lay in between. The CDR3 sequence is CASSPWEQGYGYTF. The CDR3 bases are TGTGCCAGCTCACCATGGGAACAGGGCTATGGCTACACCTTC.

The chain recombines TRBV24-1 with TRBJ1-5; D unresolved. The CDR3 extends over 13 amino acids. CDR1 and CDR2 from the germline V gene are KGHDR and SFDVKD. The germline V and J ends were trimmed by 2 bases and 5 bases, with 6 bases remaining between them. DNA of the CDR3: TGTGCCACCAGTGATTCCCTCTATCAGCCCCAGCATTTT. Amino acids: CATSDSLYQPQHF.

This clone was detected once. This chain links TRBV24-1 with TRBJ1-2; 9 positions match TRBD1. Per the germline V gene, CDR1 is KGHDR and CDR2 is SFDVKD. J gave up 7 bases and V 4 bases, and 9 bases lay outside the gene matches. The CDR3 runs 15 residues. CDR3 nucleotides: TGTGCCACCAGTGACCGGACAGGGGACGTCTTTGGCTACACCTTC. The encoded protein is CATSDRTGDVFGYTF.

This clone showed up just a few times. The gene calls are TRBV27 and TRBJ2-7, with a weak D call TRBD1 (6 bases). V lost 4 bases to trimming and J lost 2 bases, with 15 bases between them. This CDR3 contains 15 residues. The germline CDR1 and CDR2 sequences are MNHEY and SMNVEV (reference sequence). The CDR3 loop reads CASSSLGQTAYEQYF. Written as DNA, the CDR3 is TGTGCCAGCAGTTCTTTAGGACAGACCGCCTACGAGCAGTACTTC.

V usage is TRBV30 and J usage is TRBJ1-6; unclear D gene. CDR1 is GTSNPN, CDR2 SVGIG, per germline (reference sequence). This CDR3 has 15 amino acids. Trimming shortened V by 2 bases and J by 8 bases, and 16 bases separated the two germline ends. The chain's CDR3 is CAWSPRPRTDSPLHF. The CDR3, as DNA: TGTGCCTGGAGTCCTAGACCTAGAACGGATTCACCCCTCCACTTT.

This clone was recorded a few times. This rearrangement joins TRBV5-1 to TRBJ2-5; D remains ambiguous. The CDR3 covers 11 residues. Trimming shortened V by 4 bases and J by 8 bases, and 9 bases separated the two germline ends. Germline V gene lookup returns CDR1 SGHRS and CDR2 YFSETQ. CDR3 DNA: TGCGCCAGCAGCCACGGTAGCACCCAGTACTTC. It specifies CASSHGSTQYF.

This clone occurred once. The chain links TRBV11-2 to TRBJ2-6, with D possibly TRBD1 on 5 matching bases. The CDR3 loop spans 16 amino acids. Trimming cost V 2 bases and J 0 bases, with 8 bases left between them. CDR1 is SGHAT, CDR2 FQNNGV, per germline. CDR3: CASSLRQFSGANVLTF. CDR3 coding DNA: TGTGCCAGCAGCTTACGACAGTTCTCTGGGGCCAACGTCCTGACTTTC.

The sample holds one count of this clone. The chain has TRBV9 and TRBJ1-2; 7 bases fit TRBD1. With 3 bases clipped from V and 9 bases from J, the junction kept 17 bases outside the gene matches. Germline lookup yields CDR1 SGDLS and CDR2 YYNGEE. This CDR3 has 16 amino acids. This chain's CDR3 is CASSAGVGQAAGSYTF. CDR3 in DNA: TGTGCCAGCAGCGCCGGGGTTGGACAGGCCGCGGGAAGCTACACCTTC.

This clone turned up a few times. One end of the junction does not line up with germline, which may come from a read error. CDR3 region: CASSEASGTSGYNEQFF. The CDR3 bases are TGTGCCAGCAGTGAAGCGTCCGGGACTAGCGGATACAATGAACAGTTCTTC. This chain joins TRBV2 and TRBJ2-1, with 11 bases that match TRBD2. The CDR3 contains 17 residues. Germline assignment: CDR1 SNHLY and CDR2 FYNNEI. Together with reference TRBV2 and TRBJ2-1, the CDR3 gives the full variable domain: EPEVTQTPSHQVTQMGQEVILRCVPISNHLYFYWYRQILGQKVEFLVSFYNNEISEKSEIFDDQFSVERPDGSNFTLKIRSTKLEDSAMYFCASSEASGTSGYNEQFFGPGTRLTVL.

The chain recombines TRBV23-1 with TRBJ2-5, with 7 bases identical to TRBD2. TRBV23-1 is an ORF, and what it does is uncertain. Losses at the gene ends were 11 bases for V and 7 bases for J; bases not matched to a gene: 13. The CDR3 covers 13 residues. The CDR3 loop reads CAGGVAGRGTQYF. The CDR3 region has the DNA TGCGCCGGGGGGGTGGCAGGACGAGGGACCCAGTACTTC.

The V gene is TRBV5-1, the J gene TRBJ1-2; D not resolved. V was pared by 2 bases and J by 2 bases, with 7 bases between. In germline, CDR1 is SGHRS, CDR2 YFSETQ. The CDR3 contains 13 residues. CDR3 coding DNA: TGCGCCAGCAGCTTCTTACAGAACTATGGCTACACCTTC. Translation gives CASSFLQNYGYTF.

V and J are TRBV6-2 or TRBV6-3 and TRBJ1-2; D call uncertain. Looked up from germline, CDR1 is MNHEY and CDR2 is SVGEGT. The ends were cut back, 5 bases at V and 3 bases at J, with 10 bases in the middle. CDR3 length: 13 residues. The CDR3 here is CASSPLLDYGYTF. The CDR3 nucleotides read TGTGCCAGCAGTCCCCTTTTAGACTATGGCTACACCTTC.

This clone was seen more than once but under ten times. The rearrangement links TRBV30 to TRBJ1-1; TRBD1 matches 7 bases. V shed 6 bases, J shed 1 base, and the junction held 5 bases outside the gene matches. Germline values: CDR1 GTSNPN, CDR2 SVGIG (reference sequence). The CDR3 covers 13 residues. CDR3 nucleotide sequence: TGTGCCTGCTCAGGGGGAACGAACACTGAAGCTTTCTTT. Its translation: CACSGGTNTEAFF.

The CDR3 sequence: CASSPGGWGYGKLFF. CDR3 DNA: TGTGCCAGCAGCCCAGGGGGGTGGGGGTACGGGAAACTGTTTTTT. The V and J genes are TRBV7-4 and TRBJ1-4; 7 bases are shared with TRBD1. Looked up from germline, CDR1 is SGHVT and CDR2 is SQSDAQ. This CDR3 is 15 amino acids long. V gave up 5 bases and J gave up 11 bases; unmatched junction bases: 14.

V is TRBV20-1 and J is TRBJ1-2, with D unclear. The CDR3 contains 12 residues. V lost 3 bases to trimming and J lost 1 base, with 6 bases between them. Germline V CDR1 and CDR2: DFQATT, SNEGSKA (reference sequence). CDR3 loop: CSASSVNYGYTF. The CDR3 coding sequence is TGCAGTGCTAGTTCGGTTAACTATGGCTACACCTTC.